These T cell receptor beta chains were read from a single sample in a study of Ad26.COV2.S vaccination and SARS-CoV-2 variants. Clones were sequenced by immunoSEQ multiplex PCR, and TCRdb holds only the in-frame ones, with some missing. This table has roughly 680,000 clones, around 90% appearing once. This sample comprised peripheral blood, obtained in a trial of Ad26.COV2.S vaccine versus placebo. These receptors all stem from a person between 18 and 65 years old who received the Ad26.COV2.S COVID-19 vaccine or a placebo. Each CDR3 is given with its conserved first and last residue. A D gene is named only where the DNA matches it firmly. Size is stated for part of the rows, as once, few or many counts, or as a class when the clone is expanded.

CASNPSGKRSTEAFF TGTGCCAGCAATCCCTCGGGAAAAAGGAGCACTGAAGCTTTCTTT TRBV6-6 . TRBJ1-1 .
CASTLLRGLNTGELFF TGTGCCAGCACTCTTTTAAGGGGGCTGAACACCGGGGAGCTGTTTTTT TRBV7-9 TRBD1 TRBJ2-2 once
CASSQEMAGPEAFF TGTGCCAGCAGCCAAGAGATGGCAGGACCTGAAGCTTTCTTT TRBV4-2 . TRBJ1-1 .
CASSNSYEQFF TGTGCCAGCAGCAACAGCTATGAGCAGTTCTTC TRBV7-9 . TRBJ2-1 .
CASSPGPRNTIYF TGCGCCAGCAGCCCGGGTCCCAGAAACACCATATATTTT TRBV5-1 . TRBJ1-3 .
CASSRGRAQYF TGTGCCAGCAGCCGCGGGAGGGCCCAGTACTTC TRBV14 TRBD2 TRBJ2-5 .
CASSLGGTSGRAGNEQFF TGTGCCAGCAGCTTAGGGGGGACTAGCGGGAGGGCCGGCAATGAGCAGTTCTTC TRBV7-2 TRBD2 TRBJ2-1 .
CASSGGQGTGANVLTF TGTGCCAGTAGTGGAGGACAGGGCACTGGGGCCAACGTCCTGACTTTC TRBV19 TRBD1 TRBJ2-6 .
CAWSPGLAGIDTQYF TGTGCCTGGAGCCCGGGACTAGCGGGGATTGATACGCAGTATTTT TRBV30 TRBD2 TRBJ2-3 .
CASSIAGGAGNEQFF TGTGCCAGTAGTATAGCCGGGGGGGCGGGAAATGAGCAGTTCTTC TRBV19 TRBD2 TRBJ2-1 once
CASTGTGSYEQYF TGTGCCAGCACCGGGACAGGCTCCTACGAGCAGTACTTC TRBV27 TRBD1 TRBJ2-7 .
CASSPPGARSYEQYF TGTGCCAGCAGCCCCCCGGGGGCGAGGTCCTACGAGCAGTACTTC TRBV7-9 . TRBJ2-7 once
CASKRHRAQHF TGTGCCAGCAAACGACATCGAGCCCAGCATTTT TRBV27 . TRBJ1-5 .
CVWDPGQLLNGYTF TGTGTGTGGGATCCGGGACAACTACTAAATGGCTACACCTTC TRBV30 . TRBJ1-2 .
CASRSGTENSPLHF TGTGCCAGCAGGTCCGGGACAGAAAATTCACCCCTCCACTTT TRBV7-3 TRBD1 TRBJ1-6 .
CASSSSSVSTDTQYF TGTGCCAGCAGCTCGTCTAGCGTTAGCACAGATACGCAGTATTTT TRBV5-8 . TRBJ2-3 few
CASSLSPPGELFF TGTGCCAGCAGCTTGTCCCCTCCCGGGGAGCTGTTTTTT TRBV5-6 . TRBJ2-2 .
CASSIGHSNQPQHF TGTGCCAGCAGCATCGGACATAGCAATCAGCCCCAGCATTTT TRBV3-1/TRBV3-2 . TRBJ1-5 .
CASSESTGSSYNEQFF TGCGCCAGCAGTGAGTCGACGGGCAGCTCCTACAATGAGCAGTTCTTC TRBV10-1 . TRBJ2-1 .
CASSAIQGGYEKLFF TGTGCCAGCAGCGCAATACAGGGGGGGTATGAAAAACTGTTTTTT TRBV7-9 TRBD1 TRBJ1-4 .
CASRPTGVAEAFF TGTGCCAGCAGGCCGACTGGGGTGGCTGAAGCTTTCTTT TRBV6-5 . TRBJ1-1 .
CATSAFLGTGTTDTQYF TGTGCCACCAGTGCCTTTTTAGGGACAGGGACCACAGATACGCAGTATTTT TRBV24-1 TRBD1 TRBJ2-3 .
CASTLQGAYGYTF TGCGCCAGCACTCTACAGGGGGCCTATGGCTACACCTTC TRBV23-1 TRBD1 TRBJ1-2 .
CASRGQFSYEQYF TGTGCCAGCAGGGGACAGTTCTCCTACGAGCAGTACTTC TRBV5-7 TRBD1 TRBJ2-7 .
CASSPYGVDGELFF TGTGCCAGCAGCCCCTATGGAGTTGACGGGGAGCTGTTTTTT TRBV3-1/TRBV3-2 . TRBJ2-2 .
CASSGGTSVIHEQYF TGTGCCAGCAGTGGGGGGACTAGCGTTATCCACGAGCAGTACTTC TRBV2 TRBD2 TRBJ2-7 .
CASSYSYGLSKAFF TGTGCCAGCAGTTACTCGTATGGGCTCTCCAAAGCTTTCTTT TRBV6-5 . TRBJ1-1 few
CASSGTGGRQRAFF TGTGCCAGCAGCGGTACAGGGGGCAGACAACGAGCTTTCTTT TRBV7-8 TRBD1 TRBJ1-1 .
CASSLSYEQYF TGTGCCAGTAGCCTTTCCTACGAGCAGTACTTC TRBV19 . TRBJ2-7 once
CASSLSGPGAGELFF TGTGCCAGCAGCTTATCTGGCCCGGGGGCCGGGGAGCTGTTTTTT TRBV7-6 . TRBJ2-2 once
CASSLDAAGSYEQFF TGTGCCAGCAGCTTAGACGCAGCGGGGTCATATGAGCAGTTCTTC TRBV7-2 TRBD2 TRBJ2-1 .
CASSPLLPHYGTGWDTQYF TGTGCCAGCAGCCCCCTTCTGCCTCATTACGGGACTGGATGGGATACGCAGTATTTT TRBV3-1/TRBV3-2 . TRBJ2-3 .
CASSRGSVDGYTF TGTGCCAGCAGTCGAGGAAGCGTAGATGGCTACACCTTC TRBV6-5 . TRBJ1-2 .
CASSSGTGGAEAFF TGTGCCAGCAGCTCCGGGACAGGGGGGGCTGAAGCTTTCTTT TRBV11-1 TRBD1 TRBJ1-1 .
CASSRSYRGLYEQYF TGTGCCAGCAGCCGAAGCTACAGGGGGCTCTACGAGCAGTACTTC TRBV7-9 TRBD1 TRBJ2-7 .
CASRFGRRATEAFF TGTGCCAGCAGGTTTGGCAGGCGGGCTACTGAAGCTTTCTTT TRBV13 . TRBJ1-1 .
CASSIQGHSTDTQYF TGTGCCAGTAGTATTCAGGGGCATAGCACAGATACGCAGTATTTT TRBV19 . TRBJ2-3 .
CASSPGHSEKLFF TGTGCCAGCTCGCCGGGACACTCGGAAAAACTGTTTTTT TRBV18 . TRBJ1-4 .
CASSSTTYSPLHF TGTGCCAGCAGTTCAACGACGTATTCACCCCTCCACTTT TRBV6-2/TRBV6-3 . TRBJ1-6 .
CASSVVQGSYGYTF TGTGCCAGCAGCGTAGTTCAGGGGAGCTATGGCTACACCTTC TRBV9 . TRBJ1-2 .
CAIKLARSPDTQYF TGTGCCATCAAGCTCGCTAGATCCCCAGATACGCAGTATTTT TRBV10-3 . TRBJ2-3 .
CASSRGPHTDTQYF TGTGCCAGCAGCCGGGGACCACACACAGATACGCAGTATTTT TRBV7-2 . TRBJ2-3 .
CATSPTGKETQYF TGTGCCACATCCCCCACAGGGAAAGAGACCCAGTACTTC TRBV19 . TRBJ2-5 .
CASSQDPGRGAPLHF TGCGCCAGCAGCCAAGATCCCGGCAGGGGAGCACCCCTCCACTTT TRBV4-3 . TRBJ1-6 .
CASSTRGGSPQHF TGTGCCAGTAGTACCCGGGGGGGGTCGCCCCAGCATTTT TRBV19 . TRBJ1-5 .
CASSVASGRDYEQYF TGTGCCAGCAGCGTAGCTAGCGGGCGAGACTACGAGCAGTACTTC TRBV9 TRBD2 TRBJ2-7 .
CASMGGLDTQYF TGTGCCAGCATGGGGGGGCTGGATACGCAGTATTTT TRBV6-6 . TRBJ2-3 .
CASSLDRAPGELFF TGTGCCAGCAGTTTGGACAGGGCGCCCGGGGAGCTGTTTTTT TRBV6-5 TRBD1 TRBJ2-2 .